This TCR beta chain is drawn from a study of control samples from healthy donors and cancer patients. Measured with immunoSEQ multiplex PCR; TCRdb has only the in-frame clones, and not every one. The data hold 200,000 to 250,000 clones, with about 93% observed a single time. Germline CDR1 and CDR2: MDHEN and SYDVKM. V shed 1 base and J shed 8 bases, with 20 bases lying between them. The CDR3 extends over 16 amino acids. The receptor was derived from a man aged 50-59 years in good health. The sample taken for sequencing was blood. The chain carries TRBV28 and TRBJ1-2; tentatively, D is TRBD1 (5 bases). CDR3 protein: CASSLFLESGGKGYTF. Here the CDR3 DNA reads TGTGCCAGCAGTTTATTTCTGGAGTCGGGGGGGAAGGGCTACACCTTC.